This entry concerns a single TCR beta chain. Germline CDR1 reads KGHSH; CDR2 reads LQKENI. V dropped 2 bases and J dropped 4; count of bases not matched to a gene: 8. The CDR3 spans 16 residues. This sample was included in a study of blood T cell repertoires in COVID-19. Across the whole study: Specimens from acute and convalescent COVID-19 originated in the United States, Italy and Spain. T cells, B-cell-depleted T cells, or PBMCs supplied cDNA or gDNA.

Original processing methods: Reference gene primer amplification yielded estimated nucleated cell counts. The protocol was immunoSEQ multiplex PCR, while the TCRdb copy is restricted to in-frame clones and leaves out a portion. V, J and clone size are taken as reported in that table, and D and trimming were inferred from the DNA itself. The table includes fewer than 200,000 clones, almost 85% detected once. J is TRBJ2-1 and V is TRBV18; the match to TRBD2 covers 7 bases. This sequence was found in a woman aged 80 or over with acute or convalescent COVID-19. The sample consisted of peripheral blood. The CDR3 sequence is CASSPDRTRGYNEQFF. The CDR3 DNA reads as TGTGCCAGCTCACCAGATCGGACTAGAGGATACAATGAGCAGTTCTTC.